A single sample gave rise to the 14 T cell receptor beta chains below, sequenced in a study of beta chain features in type 1 diabetes. Study-wide points: There was a moderate but significant shortening of TCRB CDR3s in all four CD4+ subsets of Type 1 diabetes patients.

The sequenced template was cDNA made from the entire isolated RNA. TCRdb's table, derived via immunoSEQ multiplex PCR, lists solely in-frame clones and lacks some. In the table there are hundreds of thousands of clones, under 13% of which are singletons. Their target antigens are unknown. Specimen: naive CD4+ T cells from blood. These receptors were obtained from a man aged 25 to 45 with type 1 diabetes.

This clone has more than one count but fewer than ten. The gene calls are TRBV30 and TRBJ1-1; a possible D gene is TRBD1 (5 bases). The V end lost 0 bases, the J end lost 7 bases, and 9 bases lay between the germline ends. Germline lookup yields CDR1 GTSNPN and CDR2 SVGIG (reference sequence). CDR3 length equals 12 residues. CDR3 amino acids: CAWSVLTDEAFF. The CDR3 bases are TGTGCCTGGAGTGTACTGACAGATGAAGCTTTCTTT.

The V call is TRBV2, the J call TRBJ1-6; D perhaps matches TRBD1 (5 bases). This CDR3 has 14 residues. Trimming shortened V by 6 bases and J by 6 bases, and 12 bases separated the two germline ends. Germline CDR1 and CDR2: SNHLY and FYNNEI. CDR3 region: CASRHRNPNSPLHF. The DNA of the CDR3 is TGTGCCAGCAGGCACAGGAACCCTAATTCACCCCTCCACTTT. The variable domain in full, completed from reference TRBV2 and TRBJ1-6, reads EPEVTQTPSHQVTQMGQEVILRCVPISNHLYFYWYRQILGQKVEFLVSFYNNEISEKSEIFDDQFSVERPDGSNFTLKIRSTKLEDSAMYFCASRHRNPNSPLHFGNGTRLTVT.

The chain combines TRBV7-3 with TRBJ1-1; 9 positions match TRBD1. Germline CDR1 reads SGHTA; CDR2 reads FQGTGA. With 6 bases clipped from V and 1 base from J, the junction kept 15 bases outside the gene matches. CDR3 length: 18 residues. DNA of the CDR3: TGTGCCAGCAGGCCAATGTTCCGGGACAGGGTTTCGAACACTGAAGCTTTCTTT. Translating gives CASRPMFRDRVSNTEAFF.

The rearrangement joins TRBV5-1 to TRBJ2-5; possibly TRBD2 for D (6 bases). This CDR3 has 14 amino acids. Germline V gene sequence: CDR1 SGHRS, CDR2 YFSETQ. V lost 5 bases to trimming and J lost 2 bases, with 13 bases between them. This CDR3 reads CASRLRGGQETQYF. CDR3 DNA: TGCGCCAGCAGGCTGCGGGGTGGGCAAGAGACCCAGTACTTC. The variable domain in full, with the rest retrieved from reference TRBV5-1 and TRBJ2-5, is KAGVTQTPRYLIKTRGQQVTLSCSPISGHRSVSWYQQTPGQGLQFLFEYFSETQRNKGNFPGRFSGRQFSNSRSEMNVSTLELGDSALYLCASRLRGGQETQYFGPGTRLLVL.

The chain carries TRBV6-5 and TRBJ2-2; 9 bases are shared with TRBD2. V lost 4 bases, J lost 5 bases, and 5 bases stayed unmatched. Germline values: CDR1 MNHEY, CDR2 SVGAGI. This CDR3 spans 15 amino acids. CDR3 nucleotides: TGTGCCAGCAGTTCCATAGCGGGGGTTACCGGGGAGCTGTTTTTT. Amino acids: CASSSIAGVTGELFF.

This clone has a handful of counts. J is TRBJ2-7 and V is TRBV4-2, with D possibly TRBD1 on 6 matching bases. The germline V and J ends were trimmed by 3 bases and 0 bases, with 15 bases remaining between them. From germline, CDR1 is LGHNA and CDR2 YNFKEQ. The CDR3 covers 16 residues. The CDR3 sequence: CASSHLDSKGSYEQYF. DNA for the CDR3: TGTGCCAGCAGCCATTTGGACAGCAAGGGCTCCTACGAGCAGTACTTC.

This clone was detected only a few times. This sequence joins TRBV7-9 and TRBJ2-5; TRBD2 might be the D (7 bases). Per germline, CDR1 SEHNR and CDR2 FQNEAQ (reference sequence). This CDR3 has 16 residues. V was clipped by 5 bases and J by 10 bases, with 26 bases between them. The CDR3 here is CASSPGASGPEGGQYF. As DNA, the CDR3 is TGTGCCAGCAGCCCAGGGGCTAGCGGTCCTGAGGGGGGCCAGTACTTC. Supplemented by reference TRBV7-9 and TRBJ2-5, the full variable domain reads DTGVSQNPRHKITKRGQNVTFRCDPISEHNRLYWYRQTLGQGPEFLTYFQNEAQLEKSRLLSDRFSAERPKGSFSTLEIQRTEQGDSAMYLCASSPGASGPEGGQYFGPGTRLLVL.

The V call is TRBV18, the J call TRBJ1-2; TRBD1 is a possible D gene (5 bases). Trimming left V 6 bases short and J 6 bases short, with 14 bases between. Per the germline V gene, CDR1 is KGHSH and CDR2 is LQKENI. This CDR3 has 13 amino acids. The CDR3 DNA follows: TGTGCCAGCTCCCTCGACAGTCGGGATGGCTACACCTTC. Translation gives CASSLDSRDGYTF.

The chain links TRBV2 to TRBJ2-2; 8 bases map to TRBD2. With V trimmed by 8 bases and J by 6 bases, 11 bases remained unmatched. The CDR3 loop spans 15 amino acids. Germline CDR1 SNHLY, CDR2 FYNNEI. In nucleotides, the CDR3 is TGTGCCAGCCGGACTAGAGCGGGGGTCGCCGGGGAGCTGTTTTTT. This encodes CASRTRAGVAGELFF.

V gene TRBV7-2 combines with J gene TRBJ2-5, with TRBD1 matching 9 bases. The CDR3 spans 14 residues. Germline CDR1 is SGHTA and CDR2 is FQGNSA. V gave up 4 bases and J gave up 5 bases; unmatched junction bases: 5. The CDR3 DNA reads as TGTGCCAGCAGCTCACAGGGGGCCGGTGAGACCCAGTACTTC. Its protein product is CASSSQGAGETQYF.

This clone was observed a few times. The chain employs TRBV2 and TRBJ2-7, with 8 nucleotides matching TRBD2. With 11 bases clipped from V and 4 bases from J, the junction kept 10 bases outside the gene matches. The CDR3 is made up of 13 amino acids. Germline V gene data show CDR1 as SNHLY and CDR2 as FYNNEI. DNA of the CDR3: TGTGCCGGACGGAGGAGCGGGGGATACGAGCAGTACTTC. Translating it yields CAGRRSGGYEQYF.

The chain couples TRBV19 to TRBJ2-1; maybe TRBD1 (6 bases). CDR1 is LNHDA, CDR2 SQIVND, per germline (reference sequence). This CDR3 spans 16 amino acids. Trimming removed 3 bases from V and 2 bases from J, with 14 bases in between. In nucleotides, the CDR3 is TGTGCCAGTAGTATGGGTTGGGACACCACCTACAATGAGCAGTTCTTC. It encodes CASSMGWDTTYNEQFF.

This clone came up a few times. This sequence joins TRBV25-1 and TRBJ1-2; TRBD1 is a possible D gene (5 bases). The CDR3 has 15 amino acids. Trimming stripped 2 bases from V and 2 bases from J, with 12 bases between. In germline, CDR1 is MGHDK, CDR2 SYGVNS. CDR3 nucleotides: TGTGCCAGCAGTGAACCGGGGGAAGGGAACTATGGCTACACCTTC. This encodes CASSEPGEGNYGYTF.

The sample holds a few counts of this clone. The rearrangement joins TRBV5-1 to TRBJ1-1, with D possibly matching TRBD1 (5 bases). Germline V lookup: CDR1 SGHRS, CDR2 YFSETQ. The CDR3 is made up of 15 amino acids. The V gene lost 4 bases and the J gene lost 4 bases, with 17 bases spanning the gap. CDR3: CASSPGTPGGTEAFF. CDR3 DNA sequence: TGCGCCAGCAGCCCCGGGACCCCCGGGGGCACTGAAGCTTTCTTT.